This TCR beta chain was found in a study of blood T cell repertoires in COVID-19. In the study overall: Samples came from the United States, Italy and Spain, spanning acute and convalescent COVID-19. In each case, the material was cDNA or gDNA derived from T cells, B-cell-depleted T cells, or PBMCs.

The data were produced by immunoSEQ multiplex PCR, yet TCRdb's version contains in-frame clones alone and is incomplete. The sample lists about 370,000 clones; roughly 90% were seen once. The specimen was peripheral blood. The origin of this receptor is a woman in her twenties or thirties with COVID-19, enrolled during active disease.

The CDR3, as DNA: TGTGCCAGCAGCGAGCGGGGCTCTAGCACAGATACGCAGTATTTT. This codes for CASSERGSSTDTQYF. The chain employs TRBV9 and TRBJ2-3; the match to TRBD2 covers 7 bases. CDR1 SGDLS and CDR2 YYNGEE come from the germline V gene. Trimming at V came to 3 bases and at J to 0 bases, leaving 4 bases not matched to a gene. The CDR3 is made up of 15 amino acids.